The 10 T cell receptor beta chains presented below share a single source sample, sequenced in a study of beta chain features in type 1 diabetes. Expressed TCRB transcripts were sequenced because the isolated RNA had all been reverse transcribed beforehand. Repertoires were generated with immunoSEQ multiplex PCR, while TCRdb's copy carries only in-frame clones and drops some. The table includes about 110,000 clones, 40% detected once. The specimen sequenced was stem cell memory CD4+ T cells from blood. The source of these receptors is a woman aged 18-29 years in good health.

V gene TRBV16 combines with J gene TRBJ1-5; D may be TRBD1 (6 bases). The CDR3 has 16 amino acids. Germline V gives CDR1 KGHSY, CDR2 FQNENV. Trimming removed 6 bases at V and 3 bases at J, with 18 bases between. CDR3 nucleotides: TGTGCCAGCAGACACGTACAGGGATTTCCCAATCAGCCCCAGCATTTT. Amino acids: CASRHVQGFPNQPQHF.

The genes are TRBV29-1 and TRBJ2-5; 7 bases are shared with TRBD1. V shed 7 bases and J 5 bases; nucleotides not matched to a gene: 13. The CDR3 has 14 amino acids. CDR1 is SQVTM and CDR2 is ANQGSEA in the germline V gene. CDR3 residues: CSALPDRRTETQYF. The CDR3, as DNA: TGCAGCGCCCTTCCGGACAGGCGAACGGAGACCCAGTACTTC. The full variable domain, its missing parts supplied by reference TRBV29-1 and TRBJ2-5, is SAVISQKPSRDICQRGTSLTIQCQVDSQVTMMFWYRQQPGQSLTLIATANQGSEATYESGFVIDKFPISRPNLTFSTLTVSNMSPEDSSIYLCSALPDRRTETQYFGPGTRLLVL.

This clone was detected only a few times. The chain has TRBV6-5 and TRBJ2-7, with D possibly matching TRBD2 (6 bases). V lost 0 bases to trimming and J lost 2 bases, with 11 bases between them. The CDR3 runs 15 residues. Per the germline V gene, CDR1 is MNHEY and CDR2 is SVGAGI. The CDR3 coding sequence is TGTGCCAGCAGTTACTCGGGGGGAGTCACCTACGAGCAGTACTTC. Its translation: CASSYSGGVTYEQYF.

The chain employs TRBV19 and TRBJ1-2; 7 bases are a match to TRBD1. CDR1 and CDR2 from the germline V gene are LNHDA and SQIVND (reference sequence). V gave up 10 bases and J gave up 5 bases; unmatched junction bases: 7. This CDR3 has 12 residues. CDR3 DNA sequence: TGTGCCACCTTGGGACAGATTTATGGCTACACCTTC. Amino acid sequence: CATLGQIYGYTF. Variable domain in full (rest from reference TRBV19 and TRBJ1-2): DGGITQSPKYLFRKEGQNVTLSCEQNLNHDAMYWYRQDPGQGLRLIYYSQIVNDFQKGDIAEGYSVSREKKESFPLTVTSAQKNPTAFYLCATLGQIYGYTFGSGTRLTVV.

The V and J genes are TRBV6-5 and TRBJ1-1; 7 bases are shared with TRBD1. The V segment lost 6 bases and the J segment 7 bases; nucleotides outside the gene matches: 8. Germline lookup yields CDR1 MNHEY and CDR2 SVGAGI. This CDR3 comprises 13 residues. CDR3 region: CASRNPGTVEAFF. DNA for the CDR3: TGTGCCAGCAGAAACCCCGGGACAGTTGAAGCTTTCTTT.

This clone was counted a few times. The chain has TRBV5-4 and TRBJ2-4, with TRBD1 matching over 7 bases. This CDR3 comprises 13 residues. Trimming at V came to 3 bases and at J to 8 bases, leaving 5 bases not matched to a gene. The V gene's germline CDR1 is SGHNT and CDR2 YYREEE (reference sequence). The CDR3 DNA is TGTGCCAGCAGCTCAGACAGGGCCGACATTCAGTACTTC. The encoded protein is CASSSDRADIQYF.

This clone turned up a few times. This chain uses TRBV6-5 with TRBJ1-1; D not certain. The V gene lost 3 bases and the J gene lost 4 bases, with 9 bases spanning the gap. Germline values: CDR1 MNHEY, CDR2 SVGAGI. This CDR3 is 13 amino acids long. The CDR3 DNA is TGTGCCAGCAGTTATGTACGCGGCACTGAAGCTTTCTTT. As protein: CASSYVRGTEAFF.

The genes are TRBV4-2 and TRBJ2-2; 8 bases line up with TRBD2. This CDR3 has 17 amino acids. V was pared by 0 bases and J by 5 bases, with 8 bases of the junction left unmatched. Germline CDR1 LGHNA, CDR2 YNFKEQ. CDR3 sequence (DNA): TGTGCCAGCAGCCAAGATTGGACGGGAGGGCGGACCGGGGAGCTGTTTTTT. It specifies CASSQDWTGGRTGELFF.

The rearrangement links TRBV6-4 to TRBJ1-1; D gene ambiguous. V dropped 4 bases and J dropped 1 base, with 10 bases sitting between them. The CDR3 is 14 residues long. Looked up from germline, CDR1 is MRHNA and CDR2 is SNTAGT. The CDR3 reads CASSVVPGNTEAFF. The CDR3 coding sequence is TGTGCCAGCAGTGTAGTGCCCGGGAACACTGAAGCTTTCTTT.

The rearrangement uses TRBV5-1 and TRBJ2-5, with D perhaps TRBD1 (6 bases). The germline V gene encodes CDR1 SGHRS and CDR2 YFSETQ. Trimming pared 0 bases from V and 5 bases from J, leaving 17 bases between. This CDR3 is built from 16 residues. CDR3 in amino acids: CASSLAPQGLRETQYF. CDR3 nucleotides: TGCGCCAGCAGCTTGGCCCCCCAGGGGCTGAGGGAGACCCAGTACTTC.